This T cell receptor (beta chain) was sequenced in a study of T cell responses to AZD1222 COVID-19 vaccine. CDR1 is LNHDA and CDR2 is SQIVND in the germline V gene (reference sequence). CDR3 length: 15 amino acids. With 4 bases removed from V and 1 base from J, the gap between germline ends came to 10 bases. The table came from immunoSEQ multiplex PCR; TCRdb's copy has only in-frame clones and leaves some out. There are 150,000 to 200,000 clones in the sample; around 85% occur only once, and approximately 0.97% lies in the top ten. The sequencing here drew on peripheral blood, taken 28 days after the second AZD1222 dose. This sequence was found in an adult who received the AZD1222 COVID-19 vaccine. The chain is built from TRBV19 and TRBJ2-2; D is possibly TRBD2 (6 bases). The CDR3 DNA is TGTGCCAGTAGTACGGGACTCCAGAACACCGGGGAGCTGTTTTTT. It is translated as CASSTGLQNTGELFF.